The 17 T cell receptor beta chains listed next were all sequenced from one sample in a study of T cells after yellow fever vaccination. TCRdb reprocessed the 5' RACE reads with MiXCR, giving one entry per CDR3 protein. The table has about 260,000 distinct CDR3 sequences, about an eighth seen once. Sequencing used CD4+ T cells sorted from PBMCs, obtained 45 days after the yellow fever booster vaccination. These receptors came from a man aged 30 to 45 who received the YFV17D yellow fever vaccine.

This chain uses TRBV4-3 with TRBJ2-1; 9 nucleotides align to TRBD2. This CDR3 region has 15 residues. V was clipped by 0 bases and J by 7 bases; unmatched bases: 4. The germline V gene has CDR1 LGHNA and CDR2 YSLEER. CDR3 residues: CASSQEGTSRNEQFF. The CDR3 DNA sequence: TGCGCCAGCAGCCAAGAAGGGACTAGCCGAAATGAGCAGTTCTTC.

This chain links TRBV20-1 with TRBJ2-3, with a tentative D call TRBD2 (6 bases). V dropped 5 bases and J dropped 0 bases, with 15 bases sitting between them. The length of the CDR3 is 15 residues. The germline V gene has CDR1 DFQATT and CDR2 SNEGSKA (reference sequence). The CDR3 loop is CSARERVVSTDTQYF. The CDR3 region has the DNA TGCAGTGCTCGTGAGCGGGTCGTTAGCACAGATACGCAGTATTTT.

CDR3 coding DNA: TGCAGTGATAGCCCGGACGGGTCCTACGAGCAGTACTTC. Residues: CSDSPDGSYEQYF. The J gene is TRBJ2-7, the V gene TRBV20-1; D remains unclear. This CDR3 region has 13 residues. V was trimmed by 7 bases and J by 1 base, leaving 14 bases between them. Germline V gene lookup returns CDR1 DFQATT and CDR2 SNEGSKA (reference sequence).

J is TRBJ2-3 and V is TRBV7-9; weak D call: TRBD2 (5 bases). The CDR3 covers 16 residues. Trimming stripped 8 bases from V and 5 bases from J, with 23 bases between. The germline gives CDR1 SEHNR, CDR2 FQNEAQ (reference sequence). CDR3 sequence reads: CASPSAGRQDKDTQYF. For the CDR3, the DNA is TGTGCCAGCCCTTCCGCGGGCCGACAAGACAAAGATACGCAGTATTTT.

This clonotype was detected a few times. This chain joins TRBV12-3 or TRBV12-4 and TRBJ2-5, with 8 bases that match TRBD1. The junction had 14 bases not matched to a gene; V was cut back by 6 bases and J by 5 bases. The CDR3 is 16 amino acids. The CDR3 sequence is CASRSAATGVGETQYF. The CDR3 DNA reads TGTGCCAGCAGATCGGCCGCGACAGGGGTGGGGGAGACCCAGTACTTC.

A few counts support this clonotype. V gene TRBV11-2 combines with J gene TRBJ2-7, with 9 bases that match TRBD1. Losses at the gene ends were 5 bases for V and 1 base for J; bases not matched to a gene: 6. The CDR3 totals 15 residues. From germline, CDR1 is SGHAT and CDR2 FQNNGV. The CDR3 nucleotides read TGTGCCAGCAGCCAGGGACAGGGAGGATCCTACGAGCAGTACTTC. Translation gives CASSQGQGGSYEQYF. The whole variable domain, remainder taken from reference TRBV11-2 and TRBJ2-7, is EAGVAQSPRYKIIEKRQSVAFWCNPISGHATLYWYQQILGQGPKLLIQFQNNGVVDDSQLPKDRFSAERLKGVDSTLKIQPAKLEDSAVYLCASSQGQGGSYEQYFGPGTRLTVT.

This clonotype was recorded a few times. V is TRBV29-1 and J is TRBJ1-1; D remains ambiguous. CDR3 length: 11 residues. Trimming removed 3 bases at V and 11 bases at J, with 13 bases between. CDR1 is SQVTM, CDR2 ANQGSEA, per germline. DNA for the CDR3: TGCAGCGTTGAGAGAGGCTCCAGGGCTTTCTTT. As protein: CSVERGSRAFF.

As DNA, the CDR3 is TGTGCCTCGATACAAACAGGGGTTGGAAACACCATATATTTT. Its protein is CASIQTGVGNTIYF. The V call is TRBV30, the J call TRBJ1-3; TRBD1 aligns across 7 bases. The trim removed 7 bases at V and 3 bases at J, leaving 9 bases unmatched. In germline, CDR1 is GTSNPN, CDR2 SVGIG (reference sequence). CDR3 length equals 14 residues.

This clonotype was observed a handful of times. The chain recombines TRBV9 with TRBJ2-7, with D possibly TRBD1 on 6 matching bases. CDR1 SGDLS and CDR2 YYNGEE come from the germline V gene. V was clipped by 0 bases and J by 2 bases, with 12 bases between them. The CDR3 extends over 15 amino acids. The CDR3: CASSVVPGQTYEQYF. The CDR3 region has the DNA TGTGCCAGCAGCGTAGTCCCGGGACAAACCTACGAGCAGTACTTC.

This clonotype was counted many times. The gene calls are TRBV5-5 and TRBJ2-3, with 10 bases that match TRBD2. The CDR3 has 14 residues. Germline lookup yields CDR1 SGHKS and CDR2 YYEKEE (reference sequence). Losses at the gene ends were 4 bases for V and 3 bases for J; bases not matched to a gene: 2. This CDR3 reads CASSPTSGTDTQYF. DNA for the CDR3: TGTGCCAGCAGCCCGACTAGCGGGACAGATACGCAGTATTTT.

This clonotype was picked up many times. The J gene is TRBJ2-7, the V gene TRBV7-9; 8 bases are a match to TRBD1. The CDR3 sequence is 13 residues long. V shed 4 bases and J 6 bases; nucleotides not matched to a gene: 5. Germline CDR1 reads SEHNR; CDR2 reads FQNEAQ (reference sequence). The CDR3 is CASSSDRAGEQYF. CDR3 coding DNA: TGTGCCAGCAGCTCGGACAGGGCCGGCGAGCAGTACTTC.

This clonotype was detected ten times or more. The V gene is TRBV30, the J gene TRBJ2-3; 14 nucleotides align to TRBD2. The CDR3 has 18 residues. Germline CDR1 reads GTSNPN; CDR2 reads SVGIG (reference sequence). With V trimmed by 0 bases and J by 2 bases, 7 bases remained unmatched. CDR3 sequence (DNA): TGTGCCTGGAGTGTACGACGACTAGCGGGAGGGTTCACAGATACGCAGTATTTT. Residues: CAWSVRRLAGGFTDTQYF.

In this sample, this clonotype turned up a few times. The chain has TRBV5-1 and TRBJ2-5; D perhaps matches TRBD2 (5 bases). Germline V CDR1 and CDR2: SGHRS, YFSETQ. Trimming removed 2 bases at V and 4 bases at J, with 12 bases between. The CDR3 spans 14 residues. CDR3 in amino acids: CASSFYAGTETQYF. The CDR3 DNA follows: TGCGCCAGCAGCTTCTACGCGGGTACAGAGACCCAGTACTTC.

A few counts support this clonotype. This chain connects TRBV20-1 to TRBJ2-1; D is unresolved. Germline V gene lookup returns CDR1 DFQATT and CDR2 SNEGSKA (reference sequence). Trimming removed 3 bases at V and 0 bases at J, with 18 bases between. CDR3 length: 17 amino acids. The chain's CDR3 is CSASIRGEGYSYNEQFF. CDR3 nucleotides: TGCAGTGCTAGTATTCGTGGTGAAGGGTACTCCTACAATGAGCAGTTCTTC.

CDR3 loop: CASSYTLRGGPYEQYF. In DNA, the CDR3 is TGTGCCAGCAGTTACACCCTTAGGGGAGGGCCCTACGAGCAGTACTTC. The chain uses TRBV6-5 and TRBJ2-7, with 7 bases fitting TRBD2. J gave up 2 bases and V 2 bases, and 9 bases lay outside the gene matches. The CDR3 runs 16 residues. The germline gives CDR1 MNHEY, CDR2 SVGAGI.

The table lists this clonotype with a few counts. The gene calls are TRBV7-2 and TRBJ2-7; perhaps TRBD1 as D (5 bases). Germline lookup yields CDR1 SGHTA and CDR2 FQGNSA. V lost 4 bases to trimming and J lost 5 bases, with 9 bases between them. The CDR3 is 12 amino acids. In DNA, the CDR3 is TGTGCCAGCAGCTATATGGGGCACGAGCAGTACTTC. This gives the protein CASSYMGHEQYF.

This clonotype was seen only a few times. This chain uses TRBV5-1 with TRBJ2-2, with D perhaps matching TRBD1 or TRBD2 (5 bases each). The CDR3 has 17 residues. CDR1 and CDR2 (germline): SGHRS, YFSETQ. V gave up 2 bases and J gave up 7 bases, with 21 bases separating them. The CDR3 nucleotides are TGCGCCAGCAGCTTCCCCCTCGAAGCGGACAAGGACGGGGAGCTGTTTTTT. It translates to CASSFPLEADKDGELFF.